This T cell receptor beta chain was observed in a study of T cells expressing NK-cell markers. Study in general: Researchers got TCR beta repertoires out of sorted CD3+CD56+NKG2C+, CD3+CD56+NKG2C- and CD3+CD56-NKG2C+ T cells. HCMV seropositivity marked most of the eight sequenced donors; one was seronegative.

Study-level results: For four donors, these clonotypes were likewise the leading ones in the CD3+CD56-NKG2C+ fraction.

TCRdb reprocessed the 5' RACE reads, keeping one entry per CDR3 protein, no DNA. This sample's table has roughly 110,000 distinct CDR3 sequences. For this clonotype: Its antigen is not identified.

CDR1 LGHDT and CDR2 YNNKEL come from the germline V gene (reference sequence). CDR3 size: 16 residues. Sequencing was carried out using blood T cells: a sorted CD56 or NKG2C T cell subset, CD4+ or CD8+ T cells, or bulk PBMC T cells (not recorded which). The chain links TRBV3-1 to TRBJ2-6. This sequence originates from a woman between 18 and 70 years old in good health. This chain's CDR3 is CASSQGAASGANVLTF.